Listed below are T cell receptor beta chains from one sample, sequenced in a study of blood T cell repertoires in COVID-19. Sequencing was performed with immunoSEQ multiplex PCR; in TCRdb, only in-frame clones are kept and a portion is missing. The sample holds a few hundred thousand clones, more than 75% seen once. Sequencing input: peripheral blood. All receptors come from a man aged 55-75 years with acute or convalescent COVID-19. CDR3s include the opening cysteine and the closing phenylalanine or tryptophan. A D gene is named only where the DNA matches it firmly. Only some rows state a clone size, as once, few, many or a class for expanded clones.

d_call j_call clone_size v_call cdr3_nt cdr3_aa
TRBD1 TRBJ1-1 NA TRBV10-3 TGTGCCATCAGCGACAGGGGGCGTGACACTGAAGCTTTCTTT CAISDRGRDTEAFF
TRBD1 TRBJ1-1 NA TRBV2 TGTGCCAGCCCTGGGACAGGGACGAACACTGAAGCTTTCTTT CASPGTGTNTEAFF
TRBD2 TRBJ2-3 NA TRBV7-2 TGTGCCAGCACCCGGGGCGGGGGGACAGATACGCAGTATTTT CASTRGGGTDTQYF
TRBD2 TRBJ2-3 once TRBV19 TGTGCCAGTAGGGAGCGGGGGAGCACAGATACGCAGTATTTT CASRERGSTDTQYF
TRBD2 TRBJ2-7 NA TRBV14 TGTGCCAGCAGCAGGACCGGGGGGATCTCCTACGAGCAGTACTTC CASSRTGGISYEQYF
TRBD1 TRBJ2-7 NA TRBV5-8 TGTGCCAGCAGCAGGGACAGGGCCTCATACATGTCCTACGAGCAGTACTTC CASSRDRASYMSYEQYF
TRBD1 TRBJ2-7 few TRBV5-8 TGTGCCAGCAGCTTGGCCGGAGACAGGGGGATCTACGAGCAGTACTTC CASSLAGDRGIYEQYF
NA TRBJ2-2 NA TRBV6-6 TGTGCCAGCAGTTACGAGGCCGGGGAGCTGTTTTTT CASSYEAGELFF
TRBD1 TRBJ2-3 NA TRBV19 TGTGCCAGTAGTTCGGCCGGGACAGGGGAAGATACGCAGTATTTT CASSSAGTGEDTQYF
TRBD2 TRBJ2-1 NA TRBV6-6 TGTGCCAGCAGTTCGGGACTAGCGGGGGGAAACAATGAGCAGTTCTTC CASSSGLAGGNNEQFF
TRBD2 TRBJ2-3 NA TRBV29-1 TGCAGCGCCCCGGGTGTAGCGGGGGGGCCCGGGTTGGTTAGCACAGATACGCAGTATTTT CSAPGVAGGPGLVSTDTQYF
TRBD1 TRBJ1-4 once TRBV19 TGTGCCAGTAGCGGACAGGGGGGAACTAATGAAAAACTGTTTTTT CASSGQGGTNEKLFF
NA TRBJ2-1 NA TRBV4-2 TGTGCCAGCAGCCAAGGGGCGACCCTCTCTTCGTTCTTC CASSQGATLSSFF
TRBD1 TRBJ1-6 once TRBV5-6 TGTGCCAGCAGCCCGGGGACAGGGGGCTTCGGTTCACCCCTCCACTTT CASSPGTGGFGSPLHF
TRBD1 TRBJ2-7 NA TRBV11-3 TGTGCCAGCAGCTCGGGGACAGCCTACGAGCAGTACTTC CASSSGTAYEQYF
TRBD1 TRBJ2-3 NA TRBV29-1 TGCAGCGTTGAAGGGATGGGGACAGGGGCGGGAGATACGCAGTATTTT CSVEGMGTGAGDTQYF
TRBD2 TRBJ2-2 NA TRBV7-7 TGTGCCAGCAGCTTCGGGACTAGCGGGGGAGGGGAGCTGTTTTTT CASSFGTSGGGELFF
TRBD2 TRBJ2-3 NA TRBV5-1 TGCGCCAGCAGCTTGTCCCGGGGGGGCCCAGATACGCAGTATTTT CASSLSRGGPDTQYF
TRBD1 TRBJ2-2 NA TRBV7-9 TGTGCCAGCAGCTCTGACAGGGATCATCCCGGGGAGCTGTTTTTT CASSSDRDHPGELFF
NA TRBJ1-5 few TRBV3-1/TRBV3-2 TGTGCCAGCAGCTCTCTCCGCGGCGGGCAGCCCCAGCATTTT CASSSLRGGQPQHF
TRBD1 TRBJ2-5 NA TRBV7-9 TGTGCCAGCAGCCTCAGACAGGGGGCGGGAGAGACCCAGTACTTC CASSLRQGAGETQYF
NA TRBJ1-3 once TRBV6-5 TGTGCCAGCAGTTACAACGGGGGCTCTGGAAACACCATATATTTT CASSYNGGSGNTIYF
NA TRBJ1-2 NA TRBV28 TGTGCCAGCAGTTTTGAGAGGGCTAACTATGGCTACACCTTC CASSFERANYGYTF
NA TRBJ1-1 many TRBV9 TGTGCCAGCAGCGCGGGAGGGGGGATGAACACTGAAGCTTTCTTT CASSAGGGMNTEAFF
NA TRBJ1-3 once TRBV27 TGTGCCAGCATGAGGATAGGAATTGGCTCTGGAAACACCATATATTTT CASMRIGIGSGNTIYF
NA TRBJ2-7 NA TRBV5-1 TGCGCCAGCAGCTTGGAGACAGCCACGGGGCAGTACTTC CASSLETATGQYF
NA TRBJ2-2 NA TRBV19 TGTGCCAGTAGTATAGGGACAGTGAACACCGGGGAGCTGTTTTTT CASSIGTVNTGELFF
TRBD2 TRBJ2-1 NA TRBV4-2 TGTGCCAGCAGCCAAGAACAGCGGGGGGGCCGAGATGAGCAGTTCTTC CASSQEQRGGRDEQFF
NA TRBJ2-3 NA TRBV11-3 TGTGCCAGCAGCTTAGGAGGCACAGATACGCAGTATTTT CASSLGGTDTQYF
NA TRBJ1-2 NA TRBV6-5 TGTGCCAGCAGTAAGAACAGGGTTACGACGTATGGCTACACCTTC CASSKNRVTTYGYTF
TRBD2 TRBJ2-7 NA TRBV6-6 TGTGCCAGCAGCCCCGGACTAGCGGGGGGTGCCTACGAGCAGTACTTC CASSPGLAGGAYEQYF
TRBD2 TRBJ2-3 NA TRBV12-3/TRBV12-4 TGTGCCAGCAGTTTACGGGAGGGGGATACGCAGTATTTT CASSLREGDTQYF
TRBD1 TRBJ2-1 NA TRBV11-1 TGTGCCAGCCAATCGGGGACAGAGTACAATGAGCAGTTCTTC CASQSGTEYNEQFF
TRBD1 TRBJ1-5 NA TRBV19 TGTGCCAGTCGAACGACCGGGACAGGGGGCAATCAGCCCCAGCATTTT CASRTTGTGGNQPQHF
TRBD1 TRBJ2-7 NA TRBV9 TGTGCCAGCAGCGCCACCGGGACAGGGAACGAGCAGTACTTC CASSATGTGNEQYF
TRBD1 TRBJ2-7 few TRBV2 TGTGCCAGCAGTGAAGAGGGGACAGACCCCTACGAGCAGTACTTC CASSEEGTDPYEQYF
TRBD2 TRBJ2-5 NA TRBV19 TGTGCCAGTAGAGGGCTAGCGGGGGGGTACCAAGAGACCCAGTACTTC CASRGLAGGYQETQYF
TRBD2 TRBJ2-2 once TRBV5-1 TGCGCCAGCAGTTCCGGGACTAGCGGGGGGAACACCGGGGAGCTGTTTTTT CASSSGTSGGNTGELFF
NA TRBJ1-6 once TRBV28 TGTGCCAGCAGGAAACAGGGTGGTAATTCACCCCTCCACTTT CASRKQGGNSPLHF
NA TRBJ2-1 NA TRBV18 TGTGCCAGCTCTGGGGCCAGGAGGGGGACTAACAATGAGCAGTTCTTC CASSGARRGTNNEQFF
TRBD1 TRBJ1-3 NA TRBV6-5 TGTGCCAGCACCACAGGGGTTGGAAACACCATATATTTT CASTTGVGNTIYF